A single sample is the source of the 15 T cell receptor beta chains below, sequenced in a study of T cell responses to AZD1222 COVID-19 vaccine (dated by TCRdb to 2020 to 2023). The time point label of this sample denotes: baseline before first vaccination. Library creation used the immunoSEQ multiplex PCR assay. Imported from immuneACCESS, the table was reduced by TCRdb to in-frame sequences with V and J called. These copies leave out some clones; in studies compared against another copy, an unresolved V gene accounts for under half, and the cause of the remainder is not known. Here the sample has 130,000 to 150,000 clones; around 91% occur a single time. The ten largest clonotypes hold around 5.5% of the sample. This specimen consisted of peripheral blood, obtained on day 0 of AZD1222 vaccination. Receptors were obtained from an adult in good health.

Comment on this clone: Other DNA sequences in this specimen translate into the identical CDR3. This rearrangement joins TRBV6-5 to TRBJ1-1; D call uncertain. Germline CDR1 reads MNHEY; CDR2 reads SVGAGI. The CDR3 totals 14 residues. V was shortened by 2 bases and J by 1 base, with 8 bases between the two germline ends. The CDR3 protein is CASSYRAGNTEAFF. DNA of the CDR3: TGTGCCAGCAGTTACCGGGCAGGGAACACTGAAGCTTTCTTT.

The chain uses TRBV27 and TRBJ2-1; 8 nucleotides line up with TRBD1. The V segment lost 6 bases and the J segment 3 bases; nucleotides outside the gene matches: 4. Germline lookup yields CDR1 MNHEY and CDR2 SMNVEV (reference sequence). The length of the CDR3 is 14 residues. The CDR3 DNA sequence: TGTGCCAGCAGGGAGACAGGGGACTACAATGAGCAGTTCTTC. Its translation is CASRETGDYNEQFF.

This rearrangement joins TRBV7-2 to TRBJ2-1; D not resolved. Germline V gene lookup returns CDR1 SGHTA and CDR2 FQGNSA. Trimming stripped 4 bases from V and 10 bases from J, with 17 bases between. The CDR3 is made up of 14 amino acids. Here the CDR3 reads CASSSYSSPVEQFF. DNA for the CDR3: TGTGCCAGCAGCTCCTACTCGTCCCCGGTCGAGCAGTTCTTC. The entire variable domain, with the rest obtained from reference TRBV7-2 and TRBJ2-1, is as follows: GAGVSQSPSNKVTEKGKDVELRCDPISGHTALYWYRQSLGQGLEFLIYFQGNSAPDKSGLPSDRFSAERTGGSVSTLTIQRTQQEDSAVYLCASSSYSSPVEQFFGPGTRLTVL.

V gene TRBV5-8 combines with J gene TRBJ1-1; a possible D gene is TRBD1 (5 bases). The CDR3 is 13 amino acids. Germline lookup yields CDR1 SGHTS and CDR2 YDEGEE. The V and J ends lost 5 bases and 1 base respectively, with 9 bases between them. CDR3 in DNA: TGTGCCAGCAGTGGGGACGGGAACACTGAAGCTTTCTTT. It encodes CASSGDGNTEAFF. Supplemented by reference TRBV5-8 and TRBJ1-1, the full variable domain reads EAGVTQSPTHLIKTRGQQATLRCSPISGHTSVYWYQQALGLGLQFLLWYDEGEERNRGNFPPRFSGRQFPNYSSELNVNALELEDSALYLCASSGDGNTEAFFGQGTRLTVV.

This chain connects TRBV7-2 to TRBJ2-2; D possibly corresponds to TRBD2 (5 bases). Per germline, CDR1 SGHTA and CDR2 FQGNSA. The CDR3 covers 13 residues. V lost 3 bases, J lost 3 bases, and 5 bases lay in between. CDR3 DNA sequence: TGTGCCAGCAGCTTGGAGGACACCGGGGAGCTGTTTTTT. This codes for CASSLEDTGELFF. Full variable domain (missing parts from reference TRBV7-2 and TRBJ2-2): GAGVSQSPSNKVTEKGKDVELRCDPISGHTALYWYRQSLGQGLEFLIYFQGNSAPDKSGLPSDRFSAERTGGSVSTLTIQRTQQEDSAVYLCASSLEDTGELFFGEGSRLTVL.

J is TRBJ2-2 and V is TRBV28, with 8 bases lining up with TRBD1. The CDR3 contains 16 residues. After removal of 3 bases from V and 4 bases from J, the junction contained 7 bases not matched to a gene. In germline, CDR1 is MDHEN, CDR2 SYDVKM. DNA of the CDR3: TGTGCCAGCAGTTTGCAGGGGGCGCTGCCCACCGGGGAGCTGTTTTTT. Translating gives CASSLQGALPTGELFF.

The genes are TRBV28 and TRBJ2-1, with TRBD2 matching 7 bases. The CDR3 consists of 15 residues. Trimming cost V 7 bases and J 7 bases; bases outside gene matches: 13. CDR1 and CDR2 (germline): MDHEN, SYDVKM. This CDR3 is CASTLQMGGRNEQFF. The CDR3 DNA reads TGTGCCAGCACCTTGCAGATGGGAGGGAGGAATGAGCAGTTCTTC.

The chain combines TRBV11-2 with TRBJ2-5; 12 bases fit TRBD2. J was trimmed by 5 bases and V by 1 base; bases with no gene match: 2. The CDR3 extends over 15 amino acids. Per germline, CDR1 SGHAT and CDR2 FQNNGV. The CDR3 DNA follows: TGTGCCAGCAGCTTAGCTCTAGCGGGGGGGGAGACCCAGTACTTC. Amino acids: CASSLALAGGETQYF.

The CDR3: CASSLGGQGNYGYTF. DNA for the CDR3: TGCGCCAGCAGCTTGGGGGGACAGGGGAACTATGGCTACACCTTC. The V call is TRBV5-1, the J call TRBJ1-2, with TRBD1 identical over 10 bases. The CDR3 runs 15 residues. The germline gives CDR1 SGHRS, CDR2 YFSETQ. The ends lost 0 bases at V and 2 bases at J; junction bases unmatched: 1.

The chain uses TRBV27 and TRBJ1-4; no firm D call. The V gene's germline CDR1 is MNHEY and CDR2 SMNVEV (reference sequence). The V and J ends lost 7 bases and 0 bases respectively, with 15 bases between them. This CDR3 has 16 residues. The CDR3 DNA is TGTGCCAGCAACCCCCTCGGTACAGCAACTAATGAAAAACTGTTTTTT. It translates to CASNPLGTATNEKLFF.

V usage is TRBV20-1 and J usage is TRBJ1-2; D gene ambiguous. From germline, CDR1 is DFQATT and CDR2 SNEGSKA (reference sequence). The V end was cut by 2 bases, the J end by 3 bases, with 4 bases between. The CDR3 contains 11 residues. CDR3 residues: CSARPDYGYTF. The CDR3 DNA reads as TGCAGTGCTAGACCCGACTATGGCTACACCTTC.

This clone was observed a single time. CDR3 amino acids: CASSDRDRGADTQYF. The CDR3, as DNA: TGTGCCAGCAGTGATCGGGACAGGGGGGCAGATACGCAGTATTTT. The chain joins TRBV6-4 to TRBJ2-3, with 11 bases fitting TRBD1. Looked up from germline, CDR1 is MRHNA and CDR2 is SNTAGT. V lost 3 bases, J lost 4 bases, and 3 bases stayed unmatched. This CDR3 region has 15 residues.

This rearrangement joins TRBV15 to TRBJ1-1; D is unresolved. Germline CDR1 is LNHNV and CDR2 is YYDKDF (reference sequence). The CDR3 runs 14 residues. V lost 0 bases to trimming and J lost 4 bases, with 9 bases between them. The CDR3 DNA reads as TGTGCCACCAGCAGAGATATGAGGGTCACTGAAGCTTTCTTT. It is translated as CATSRDMRVTEAFF.

CDR3 coding DNA: TGTGCCAGCAGTGAATGGATGGCGGGTCCGACTAATGAAAAACTGTTTTTT. Its translation is CASSEWMAGPTNEKLFF. V is TRBV25-1 and J is TRBJ1-4; no clear D. CDR1 is MGHDK, CDR2 SYGVNS, per germline. V dropped 1 base and J dropped 2 bases, with 14 bases sitting between them. The CDR3 loop spans 17 amino acids.

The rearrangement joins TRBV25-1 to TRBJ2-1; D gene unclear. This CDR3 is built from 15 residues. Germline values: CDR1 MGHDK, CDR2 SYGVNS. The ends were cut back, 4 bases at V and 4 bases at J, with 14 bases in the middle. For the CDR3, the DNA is TGTGCCAGCAGTGGTCAGGAGACCTCATACAATGAGCAGTTCTTC. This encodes CASSGQETSYNEQFF.